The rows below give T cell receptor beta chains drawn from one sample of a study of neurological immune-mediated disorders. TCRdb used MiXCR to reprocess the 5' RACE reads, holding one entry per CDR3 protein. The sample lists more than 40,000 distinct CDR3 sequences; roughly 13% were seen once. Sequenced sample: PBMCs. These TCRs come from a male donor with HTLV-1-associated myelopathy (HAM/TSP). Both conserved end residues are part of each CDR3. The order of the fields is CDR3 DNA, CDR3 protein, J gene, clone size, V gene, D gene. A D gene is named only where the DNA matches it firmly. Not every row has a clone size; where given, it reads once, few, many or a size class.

CDR3 DNA: TGCGCCAGCAGCTTGGGGAGATCGAAAAATTCACCCCTCCACTTT; CDR3 protein: CASSLGRSKNSPLHF; J gene: TRBJ1-6; clone size: medium-sized; V gene: TRBV5-1; D gene: NA
CDR3 DNA: TGCGCCAGCAGCATGACAGGGAACTATGGCTACACCTTC; CDR3 protein: CASSMTGNYGYTF; J gene: TRBJ1-2; clone size: many; V gene: TRBV5-1; D gene: TRBD1
CDR3 DNA: TGTGCCAGCAGCTTAGATCAGGGGGCTGAGGGCTACACCTTC; CDR3 protein: CASSLDQGAEGYTF; J gene: TRBJ1-2; clone size: many; V gene: TRBV7-8; D gene: TRBD1
CDR3 DNA: TGTGCCAGCAGCTCTCTCCCCAGTAATGAAAAACTGTTTTTT; CDR3 protein: CASSSLPSNEKLFF; J gene: TRBJ1-4; clone size: NA; V gene: TRBV7-9; D gene: NA
CDR3 DNA: TGTGCCAGCAGCAGTAGCGGGGGGCCCGATACGCAGTATTTT; CDR3 protein: CASSSSGGPDTQYF; J gene: TRBJ2-3; clone size: many; V gene: TRBV11-2; D gene: TRBD2
CDR3 DNA: TGCAGTGTCAAGACAGGGAGCGGGATGGGCTACACCTTC; CDR3 protein: CSVKTGSGMGYTF; J gene: TRBJ1-2; clone size: many; V gene: TRBV20-1; D gene: TRBD1
CDR3 DNA: TGTGCCAGCAGCCCGCGGACAGGGGAAGGCTACACCTTC; CDR3 protein: CASSPRTGEGYTF; J gene: TRBJ1-2; clone size: NA; V gene: TRBV11-2; D gene: TRBD1
CDR3 DNA: TGCAGCGCTCGACCCCAGGGGCAAGGGACCCAGTACTTC; CDR3 protein: CSARPQGQGTQYF; J gene: TRBJ2-5; clone size: many; V gene: TRBV29-1; D gene: NA
CDR3 DNA: TGTGCCAGCAGCCCGACCCCCCTCCCAGGAGCTAATGAAAAACTGTTTTTT; CDR3 protein: CASSPTPLPGANEKLFF; J gene: TRBJ1-4; clone size: NA; V gene: TRBV7-9; D gene: NA
CDR3 DNA: TGCAGCGTTGGGGCTGGGGGTTCGTCTTACAATGAGCAGTTCTTC; CDR3 protein: CSVGAGGSSYNEQFF; J gene: TRBJ2-1; clone size: many; V gene: TRBV29-1; D gene: NA
CDR3 DNA: TGCAGCGTGGCTAGACAGGGGCTGAACACTGAAGCTTTCTTT; CDR3 protein: CSVARQGLNTEAFF; J gene: TRBJ1-1; clone size: many; V gene: TRBV29-1; D gene: TRBD1
CDR3 DNA: TGTGCCAGCAGCCCCCAGTATCGGGTCAACACTGAAGCTTTCTTT; CDR3 protein: CASSPQYRVNTEAFF; J gene: TRBJ1-1; clone size: many; V gene: TRBV7-8; D gene: NA
CDR3 DNA: TGTGCCAGCATCCGGGACAGGGGCACGGAAAAACTGTTTTTT; CDR3 protein: CASIRDRGTEKLFF; J gene: TRBJ1-4; clone size: many; V gene: TRBV28; D gene: TRBD1
CDR3 DNA: TGTGCCAGCAGCTTGGTAGGGGACAGGGGAGAGACCCAGTACTTC; CDR3 protein: CASSLVGDRGETQYF; J gene: TRBJ2-5; clone size: NA; V gene: TRBV5-6; D gene: TRBD1
CDR3 DNA: TGTGCTAGCAGCACTGCCCCGGGACAGGGGGTCACCGGGGAGCTGTTTTTT; CDR3 protein: CASSTAPGQGVTGELFF; J gene: TRBJ2-2; clone size: many; V gene: TRBV7-7; D gene: TRBD1
CDR3 DNA: TGTGCCAGCAGGTCGACAGGAGGCTTAGGCGGGGAGCTGTTTTTT; CDR3 protein: CASRSTGGLGGELFF; J gene: TRBJ2-2; clone size: many; V gene: TRBV25-1; D gene: NA
CDR3 DNA: TGCGCCAGCAGCTTGGTACAGGGGATCTACGAGCAGTACTTC; CDR3 protein: CASSLVQGIYEQYF; J gene: TRBJ2-7; clone size: many; V gene: TRBV5-1; D gene: TRBD1
CDR3 DNA: TGTGCCAGCAGTTTATCAGCGGGACAGGGTGAAGGATATGGCTACACCTTC; CDR3 protein: CASSLSAGQGEGYGYTF; J gene: TRBJ1-2; clone size: many; V gene: TRBV27; D gene: TRBD1
CDR3 DNA: TGCAGTGTTAGATTATTCTCGACAGCTAACTATTGCTACACCTTC; CDR3 protein: CSVRLFSTANYCYTF; J gene: TRBJ1-2; clone size: NA; V gene: TRBV20-1; D gene: NA
CDR3 DNA: TGCAGTGCCATCGGCGTGGACAGGCGGAACACTGAAGCTTTCTTT; CDR3 protein: CSAIGVDRRNTEAFF; J gene: TRBJ1-1; clone size: many; V gene: TRBV20-1; D gene: TRBD1
CDR3 DNA: TGTGCAAACAGCTTTCAGGGATTGGGCAATCAGCACCAGCATTTT; CDR3 protein: CANSFQGLGNQHQHF; J gene: TRBJ1-5; clone size: once; V gene: TRBV2; D gene: NA
CDR3 DNA: TGCAGCGCACTATGGACAGACCGATCACCCTACGAGCAGTACTTC; CDR3 protein: CSALWTDRSPYEQYF; J gene: TRBJ2-7; clone size: many; V gene: TRBV29-1; D gene: NA
CDR3 DNA: TGCGCCAGCTCTATGGGAGCGGCGTCCTACAATGAGCAGTTCTTC; CDR3 protein: CASSMGAASYNEQFF; J gene: TRBJ2-1; clone size: many; V gene: TRBV5-1; D gene: NA
CDR3 DNA: TGTGCCAGCAGCTCTTACATGAACACTGAAGCTTTCTTT; CDR3 protein: CASSSYMNTEAFF; J gene: TRBJ1-1; clone size: many; V gene: TRBV7-2; D gene: NA
CDR3 DNA: TGTGCCAGCAGCTTAGAACGGGGTCTCCGCCGGGGGGAAAAACTGTTTTTT; CDR3 protein: CASSLERGLRRGEKLFF; J gene: TRBJ1-4; clone size: once; V gene: TRBV7-8; D gene: NA
CDR3 DNA: TGTGCCAGCAGGGGGGCAGGCGATGAGCAGTTCTTC; CDR3 protein: CASRGAGDEQFF; J gene: TRBJ2-1; clone size: many; V gene: TRBV7-9; D gene: NA
CDR3 DNA: TGTGCCAGCACCGACGCAGGTTTTAGCACAGATACGCAGTATTTT; CDR3 protein: CASTDAGFSTDTQYF; J gene: TRBJ2-3; clone size: many; V gene: TRBV6-6; D gene: NA
CDR3 DNA: TGTGCCAGCAGCTTAGATCACGGCGAGCGGGGGGTCGTTGAGCAGTTCTTC; CDR3 protein: CASSLDHGERGVVEQFF; J gene: TRBJ2-1; clone size: many; V gene: TRBV11-3; D gene: TRBD2
CDR3 DNA: TGCAGTGCCCCAACGGCGGGGTCAGCGGATTTTTACGAGCAGTACTTC; CDR3 protein: CSAPTAGSADFYEQYF; J gene: TRBJ2-7; clone size: many; V gene: TRBV20-1; D gene: NA
CDR3 DNA: TGCGCCAGCAGCTTGAACGGGCAGGGGAACACCGGGGAGCTGTTTTTT; CDR3 protein: CASSLNGQGNTGELFF; J gene: TRBJ2-2; clone size: many; V gene: TRBV5-1; D gene: NA